This record concerns one TCR beta chain sequence. Under the authors' procedure: It was from reference gene primer amplification that nucleated cell counts were estimated. Measured with immunoSEQ multiplex PCR; TCRdb has only the in-frame clones, and not every one. Clone size and V and J calls were adopted from that table, with D and trimming inferred from the DNA. The sample yields 75,000 to 95,000 clones, 75% to 85% seen once. A Seattle source enrolled patients during active infection and followed them longitudinally. The CDR3 totals 17 residues. V trimming: 6 bases; J trimming: 7 bases; junction bases outside the gene matches: 17. Germline V gene sequence: CDR1 SGHNT, CDR2 YENEEA. This specimen comes from a study of blood T cell repertoires in COVID-19. Across the study: COVID-19 samples collected from the United States, Italy and Spain covered acute and convalescent phases.

Material: peripheral blood. This receptor was obtained from a man in his fifties or sixties with COVID-19, enrolled during active disease. The chain joins TRBV11-3 to TRBJ2-1; 8 bases agree with TRBD2. Here the CDR3 reads CASSGGTIAGGGNEQFF. The CDR3 DNA sequence: TGTGCCAGCAGTGGAGGGACTATTGCGGGAGGAGGGAATGAGCAGTTCTTC.